The clone carrying this T cell receptor (beta chain) was seen only a few times. The germline V gene encodes CDR1 MNHEY and CDR2 SVGAGI. V lost 2 bases and J 0 bases, leaving 10 bases between the germline ends. The CDR3 covers 15 residues. The time point: patch test 1, 2 weeks after DPC sensitization. Documented treatment: therapeutic diphenylcyclopropenone sensitization with weekly scalp DPC. Within the library, unique molecular identifiers were attached to each individual cDNA molecule. TCRdb reprocessed the RACE reads with MiXCR, giving one entry per CDR3 protein. Here the sample spans fewer than 500,000 distinct CDR3 sequences, around 4.8% being singletons. The data originate from a study of human T cells and chemical hapten exposure.

The sample here was whole blood, taken in connection with sensitization to the hapten diphenylcyclopropenone (DPC). The J gene is TRBJ1-1, the V gene TRBV6-5, with no clear D. The sequence derives from a woman in her forties or fifties with alopecia areata. Some clones in this sample may be carry-over from other donors' samples. Here the CDR3 DNA reads TGTGCCAGCAGTTACGGTGGCAGCATGAACACTGAAGCTTTCTTT. As protein: CASSYGGSMNTEAFF.